Each of the 24 T cell receptor beta chains below was sequenced from the same sample in a study of cytomegalovirus exposure and HLA in healthy donors. Primers for the PCR totalled 60 Vbeta and 13 Jbeta. Method: immunoSEQ multiplex PCR; TCRdb's copy keeps in-frame clones and lacks some. The sample has approximately 150,000 clones, 88% seen once. Sequencing used PBMCs. These TCRs come from a middle-aged woman in good health and CMV-seronegative.

The chain joins TRBV10-3 to TRBJ2-1; 7 positions agree with TRBD1. Trimming removed 7 bases from V and 3 bases from J; junction bases left unmatched: 12. Germline V gives CDR1 ENHRY, CDR2 SYGVKD. The CDR3 totals 16 residues. This CDR3 is CAITDSTGRDYNEQFF. The DNA for the CDR3 is TGTGCCATCACTGACTCGACAGGGAGAGACTACAATGAGCAGTTCTTC.

The gene calls are TRBV27 and TRBJ2-3; TRBD2 agrees at 8 bases. There are 15 residues in the CDR3. V lost 7 bases and J lost 1; bases outside the gene matches: 7. The germline V gene encodes CDR1 MNHEY and CDR2 SMNVEV (reference sequence). Written as DNA, the CDR3 is TGTGCCAGCACCGAAATAGCGGGACGCACAGATACGCAGTATTTT. Translating it yields CASTEIAGRTDTQYF.

This chain joins TRBV5-1 and TRBJ2-7; unclear D gene. The CDR3 covers 14 residues. Looked up from germline, CDR1 is SGHRS and CDR2 is YFSETQ. V was shortened by 0 bases and J by 2 bases, with 9 bases between the two germline ends. Written as DNA, the CDR3 is TGCGCCAGCAGCTTGGCGGGTGAGCCCTACGAGCAGTACTTC. As protein: CASSLAGEPYEQYF.

The sample holds a few counts of this clone. The chain couples TRBV4-2 to TRBJ2-2; 11 bases fit TRBD2. CDR1 is LGHNA, CDR2 YNFKEQ, per germline. The CDR3 totals 15 residues. J gave up 6 bases and V 4 bases, and 4 bases lay outside the gene matches. DNA for the CDR3: TGTGCCAGCAGCCTTAGCGGGAGGGCTGCCGGGGAGCTGTTTTTT. It translates to CASSLSGRAAGELFF.

The chain uses TRBV5-6 and TRBJ2-1; D might be TRBD2 (5 bases). CDR3 length equals 16 residues. Between the trimmed V and J ends, which lost 0 bases and 8 bases, there was a span of 18 bases. Germline V CDR1 and CDR2: SGHDT, YYEEEE. CDR3 in amino acids: CASSLAGSIAGDEQFF. The CDR3 coding sequence is TGTGCCAGCAGCTTGGCGGGGTCCATAGCAGGCGATGAGCAGTTCTTC.

The V and J genes are TRBV5-1 and TRBJ2-1; TRBD2 is a possible D gene (6 bases). Germline-derived CDR1 and CDR2 are SGHRS and YFSETQ. CDR3 size: 15 residues. The ends were cut back, 6 bases at V and 8 bases at J, with 21 bases in the middle. The CDR3 DNA is TGCGCCAGCAATCCGTATAGCGGAGTAGTGGATGAGCAGTTCTTC. As protein: CASNPYSGVVDEQFF.

J is TRBJ2-1 and V is TRBV11-3; D gene unclear. The CDR3 is 11 amino acids. Trimming took off 5 bases at V and 6 bases at J, with 5 bases between the two ends. Germline V gene data show CDR1 as SGHNT and CDR2 as YENEEA. DNA for the CDR3: TGTGCCAGCAGCATACTCAATGAGCAGTTCTTC. Translated: CASSILNEQFF.

The chain uses TRBV5-1 and TRBJ2-2; D gene ambiguous. Germline-derived CDR1 and CDR2 are SGHRS and YFSETQ. V was pared by 2 bases and J by 7 bases, with 3 bases between. The CDR3 length is 11 residues. As DNA, the CDR3 is TGCGCCAGCAGCTTCGTCGGGGAGCTGTTTTTT. Residues: CASSFVGELFF.

J is TRBJ2-4 and V is TRBV13, with 8 bases that match TRBD2. With 5 bases clipped from V and 9 bases from J, the junction kept 15 bases outside the gene matches. This CDR3 has 16 amino acids. The germline CDR1 and CDR2 sequences are PRHDT and FYEKMQ (reference sequence). CDR3 sequence reads: CASSPRTGGLGPIQYF. As DNA, the CDR3 is TGTGCCAGCAGCCCGCGGACGGGAGGGCTTGGACCCATTCAGTACTTC.

This clone has a single count. This chain connects TRBV14 to TRBJ1-1; TRBD1 aligns across 11 bases. CDR1 and CDR2 from the germline V gene are SGHDN and FVKESK. With V trimmed by 4 bases and J by 3 bases, 1 base remained unmatched. This CDR3 comprises 14 residues. CDR3 DNA: TGTGCCAGCAGCCGGGACAGGGGGTACACTGAAGCTTTCTTT. Translated: CASSRDRGYTEAFF.

The gene calls are TRBV7-8 and TRBJ2-1, with 11 bases matching TRBD1. Per the germline V gene, CDR1 is SGHVS and CDR2 is FQNEAQ. Trimming cost V 3 bases and J 9 bases; bases outside gene matches: 7. The CDR3 has 15 amino acids. Here the CDR3 reads CASSLKDRGQSEQFF. The CDR3 nucleotides read TGTGCCAGCAGCTTGAAGGACAGGGGGCAGAGTGAGCAGTTCTTC.

The rearrangement uses TRBV7-9 and TRBJ2-7; 9 nucleotides align to TRBD2. The CDR3 has 15 amino acids. CDR1 is SEHNR, CDR2 FQNEAQ, per germline (reference sequence). V lost 4 bases and J lost 0; bases outside the gene matches: 4. The CDR3 is CASSSRTSDSYEQYF. Here the CDR3 DNA reads TGTGCCAGCAGCTCCCGGACTAGCGACTCCTACGAGCAGTACTTC. Drawing the rest from reference TRBV7-9 and TRBJ2-7, the complete variable domain is DTGVSQNPRHKITKRGQNVTFRCDPISEHNRLYWYRQTLGQGPEFLTYFQNEAQLEKSRLLSDRFSAERPKGSFSTLEIQRTEQGDSAMYLCASSSRTSDSYEQYFGPGTRLTVT.

V and J are TRBV9 and TRBJ2-3; perhaps TRBD1 as D (6 bases). Germline CDR1 reads SGDLS; CDR2 reads YYNGEE. The CDR3 is 14 residues long. The V and J ends lost 5 bases and 4 bases respectively, with 14 bases between them. DNA of the CDR3: TGTGCCAGCAGGGGGGCGCAGGGGTCAGATACGCAGTATTTT. Protein product: CASRGAQGSDTQYF.

This clone has a single count. The chain employs TRBV7-9 and TRBJ2-7; 9 bases line up with TRBD2. Germline V CDR1 and CDR2: SEHNR, FQNEAQ (reference sequence). This CDR3 contains 15 residues. J was trimmed by 2 bases and V by 3 bases; bases with no gene match: 5. In DNA form, the CDR3 reads TGTGCCAGCAGCTTGGGCGGGAGGGGGACCTACGAGCAGTACTTC. This sequence encodes CASSLGGRGTYEQYF.

This clone showed up just a few times. The chain uses TRBV6-6 and TRBJ2-7, with D possibly being TRBD2 (5 bases). The length of the CDR3 is 13 residues. The germline V gene has CDR1 MNHNY and CDR2 SVGAGI (reference sequence). V was trimmed by 2 bases and J by 3 bases, leaving 8 bases between them. CDR3 bases: TGTGCCAGCAGTTACGAGGGCGGCTACGAGCAGTACTTC. Translation gives CASSYEGGYEQYF.

For the CDR3, the DNA is TGTGCCAGCAGTTTGCGGGGTCTTGACGAGCAGTACTTC. Protein: CASSLRGLDEQYF. The chain couples TRBV27 to TRBJ2-7; D may be TRBD2 (6 bases). V was pared by 3 bases and J by 5 bases, with 11 bases between. CDR1 and CDR2 (germline): MNHEY, SMNVEV (reference sequence). This CDR3 is built from 13 residues.

The chain uses TRBV6-1 and TRBJ2-1; 7 bases map to TRBD1. CDR1 and CDR2 (germline): MNHNS, SASEGT. V was pared by 3 bases and J by 6 bases, with 14 bases of the junction left unmatched. The length of the CDR3 is 17 residues. CDR3 nucleotides: TGTGCCAGCAGTGACCAACCCCGGGGACAGTATAGCAATGAGCAGTTCTTC. Translation: CASSDQPRGQYSNEQFF.

This chain joins TRBV4-3 and TRBJ2-5, with D perhaps TRBD2 (5 bases). The CDR3 contains 17 residues. Germline CDR1 LGHNA, CDR2 YSLEER. V was clipped by 4 bases and J by 1 base, with 19 bases between them. The CDR3: CASSPKGGWGLQETQYF. In nucleotides, the CDR3 is TGCGCCAGCAGCCCTAAAGGAGGTTGGGGTCTCCAAGAGACCCAGTACTTC.

The gene calls are TRBV5-6 and TRBJ2-3; D is possibly TRBD1 (5 bases). CDR3 length equals 18 residues. V shed 2 bases and J shed 2 bases, with 21 bases lying between them. The germline V gene has CDR1 SGHDT and CDR2 YYEEEE. The CDR3 protein is CASSFSSLLGRDTDTQYF. The CDR3 region has the DNA TGTGCCAGCAGCTTCTCCAGTTTGTTGGGGCGCGACACAGATACGCAGTATTTT.

The CDR3 DNA reads TGTGCCTGGAGTGTGGGCGGGGTCGGATTGGAGCAGTTCTTC. It encodes CAWSVGGVGLEQFF. The J gene is TRBJ2-1, the V gene TRBV30; D might be TRBD2 (6 bases). Germline-derived CDR1 and CDR2 are GTSNPN and SVGIG (reference sequence). Between the trimmed V and J ends, which lost 0 bases and 10 bases, there was a span of 16 bases. This CDR3 has 14 residues.

This chain uses TRBV5-5 with TRBJ2-2; 12 bases agree with TRBD1. Trimming cost V 5 bases and J 4 bases; bases outside gene matches: 6. CDR3 length equals 16 residues. Germline loops: CDR1 SGHKS, CDR2 YYEKEE (reference sequence). CDR3 sequence (DNA): TGTGCCAGCAGTTACGGGACAGGGGGCTTCACCGGGGAGCTGTTTTTT. Translating gives CASSYGTGGFTGELFF.

The J gene is TRBJ2-5, the V gene TRBV7-9; tentative D call: TRBD2 (6 bases). The CDR3 runs 19 residues. The germline gives CDR1 SEHNR, CDR2 FQNEAQ (reference sequence). V was pared by 6 bases and J by 5 bases, with 31 bases between. The CDR3 spells CASSHFRPPGGSGWETQYF. CDR3 nucleotide sequence: TGTGCCAGCAGTCATTTCCGGCCGCCCGGGGGATCGGGGTGGGAGACCCAGTACTTC. Combining the CDR3 with reference TRBV7-9 and TRBJ2-5 gives the whole variable domain DTGVSQNPRHKITKRGQNVTFRCDPISEHNRLYWYRQTLGQGPEFLTYFQNEAQLEKSRLLSDRFSAERPKGSFSTLEIQRTEQGDSAMYLCASSHFRPPGGSGWETQYFGPGTRLLVL.

This chain connects TRBV5-1 to TRBJ2-5; TRBD1 is a possible D gene (6 bases). This CDR3 region has 13 residues. Germline V gene data show CDR1 as SGHRS and CDR2 as YFSETQ. The V and J ends lost 2 bases and 5 bases respectively, with 10 bases between them. The CDR3 sequence: CASSFSQGETQYF. CDR3 bases: TGCGCCAGCAGCTTCTCCCAGGGGGAGACCCAGTACTTC.

The chain joins TRBV5-5 to TRBJ1-1; TRBD1 matches at 8 bases. V gave up 2 bases and J gave up 4 bases; unmatched junction bases: 7. In germline, CDR1 is SGHKS, CDR2 YYEKEE (reference sequence). The CDR3 runs to 15 residues. CDR3 loop: CASSFDRGGRTEAFF. The CDR3 DNA follows: TGTGCCAGCAGCTTTGACAGGGGAGGCCGCACTGAAGCTTTCTTT.